This is a list of T cell receptor beta chains from one sample in a study of neurological immune-mediated disorders. One entry per CDR3 protein results from TCRdb running MiXCR on the 5' RACE reads. Among roughly 50,000 distinct CDR3 sequences listed, about 13% were seen once. The sequenced sample consisted of PBMCs. The receptors were gathered from a woman aged 55 to 70 with HTLV-1-associated myelopathy (HAM/TSP). Both conserved end residues are part of each CDR3. A D gene is named only where the DNA matches it firmly.

D gene: NA; CDR3 length: 14; J gene: TRBJ1-5; V gene: TRBV20-1; CDR3 protein: CSAQRGDLNQPQHF
D gene: NA; CDR3 length: 15; J gene: TRBJ1-5; V gene: TRBV6-4; CDR3 protein: CASSAELGSNQPQHF
D gene: NA; CDR3 length: 14; J gene: TRBJ2-2; V gene: TRBV9; CDR3 protein: CASSVATNTGELFF
D gene: NA; CDR3 length: 15; J gene: TRBJ2-7; V gene: TRBV10-3; CDR3 protein: CAISDSGGRSYEQYF
D gene: NA; CDR3 length: 14; J gene: TRBJ1-1; V gene: TRBV5-1; CDR3 protein: CASSLVPGNTEAFF
D gene: NA; CDR3 length: 10; J gene: TRBJ1-1; V gene: TRBV29-1; CDR3 protein: CSVGDVVAFF
D gene: NA; CDR3 length: 19; J gene: TRBJ2-1; V gene: TRBV20-1; CDR3 protein: CSARALTPGPGGSYNEQFF
D gene: TRBD1; CDR3 length: 15; J gene: TRBJ2-1; V gene: TRBV20-1; CDR3 protein: CSARPGTGSGYEQFF
D gene: TRBD1; CDR3 length: 17; J gene: TRBJ1-1; V gene: TRBV6-1; CDR3 protein: CASSVGPLDRGNTEAFF
D gene: TRBD2; CDR3 length: 17; J gene: TRBJ2-3; V gene: TRBV4-1; CDR3 protein: CASSQGGAGGSTDTQYF
D gene: TRBD2; CDR3 length: 16; J gene: TRBJ2-3; V gene: TRBV12-3/TRBV12-4; CDR3 protein: CASSPSGRKGTDTQYF
D gene: NA; CDR3 length: 12; J gene: TRBJ2-5; V gene: TRBV12-3/TRBV12-4; CDR3 protein: CASKDRQETQYF
D gene: NA; CDR3 length: 12; J gene: TRBJ2-7; V gene: TRBV6-2/TRBV6-3; CDR3 protein: CASSYPSREQYF
D gene: NA; CDR3 length: 15; J gene: TRBJ1-2; V gene: TRBV7-9; CDR3 protein: CASSERGSTNYGYTF
D gene: NA; CDR3 length: 13; J gene: TRBJ2-1; V gene: TRBV9; CDR3 protein: CASSANSYNEQFF
D gene: NA; CDR3 length: 13; J gene: TRBJ2-3; V gene: TRBV9; CDR3 protein: CASSENLADTQYF
D gene: NA; CDR3 length: 13; J gene: TRBJ2-5; V gene: TRBV2; CDR3 protein: CASREGVLETQYF
D gene: TRBD1; CDR3 length: 15; J gene: TRBJ2-6; V gene: TRBV28; CDR3 protein: CASVNRGPGANVLTF
D gene: NA; CDR3 length: 18; J gene: TRBJ2-1; V gene: TRBV4-2; CDR3 protein: CASSQESGSAKNYNEQFF
D gene: TRBD1; CDR3 length: 13; J gene: TRBJ1-6; V gene: TRBV7-2; CDR3 protein: CASGATGDSPLHF
D gene: TRBD1; CDR3 length: 15; J gene: TRBJ2-7; V gene: TRBV7-2; CDR3 protein: CASSFDGTGSYEQYF
D gene: NA; CDR3 length: 15; J gene: TRBJ1-3; V gene: TRBV12-3/TRBV12-4; CDR3 protein: CASRPGGAGGNTIYF
D gene: NA; CDR3 length: 13; J gene: TRBJ2-5; V gene: TRBV9; CDR3 protein: CASSVMDQETQYF
D gene: TRBD1; CDR3 length: 14; J gene: TRBJ2-5; V gene: TRBV20-1; CDR3 protein: CSARDLGQQETQYF
D gene: NA; CDR3 length: 12; J gene: TRBJ1-1; V gene: TRBV14; CDR3 protein: CASSRFGGESFF
D gene: TRBD1; CDR3 length: 18; J gene: TRBJ2-3; V gene: TRBV7-8; CDR3 protein: CASSSRLAGTGVGDTQYF
D gene: NA; CDR3 length: 15; J gene: TRBJ2-1; V gene: TRBV6-4; CDR3 protein: CASSEEGTSYNEQFF
D gene: NA; CDR3 length: 14; J gene: TRBJ1-3; V gene: TRBV20-1; CDR3 protein: CSARSTGSGNTIYF
D gene: TRBD2; CDR3 length: 22; J gene: TRBJ2-3; V gene: TRBV29-1; CDR3 protein: CSVGGGLIGQGLTSGKTDTQYF
D gene: NA; CDR3 length: 14; J gene: TRBJ2-3; V gene: TRBV5-1; CDR3 protein: CASSLQGLTDTQYF
D gene: NA; CDR3 length: 14; J gene: TRBJ2-3; V gene: TRBV20-1; CDR3 protein: CSARVGGSTDTQYF
D gene: NA; CDR3 length: 14; J gene: TRBJ2-1; V gene: TRBV20-1; CDR3 protein: CSARDMIGYNEQFF
D gene: NA; CDR3 length: 15; J gene: TRBJ2-7; V gene: TRBV5-1; CDR3 protein: CASSLGQSIIYEQYF
D gene: TRBD1; CDR3 length: 18; J gene: TRBJ1-1; V gene: TRBV5-1; CDR3 protein: CASSLALWTGTLNTEAFF
D gene: NA; CDR3 length: 18; J gene: TRBJ1-6; V gene: TRBV5-5; CDR3 protein: CASSLLVGVAGSNSPLHF
D gene: NA; CDR3 length: 13; J gene: TRBJ1-1; V gene: TRBV7-2; CDR3 protein: CASSYQAGREAFF
D gene: TRBD2; CDR3 length: 14; J gene: TRBJ2-1; V gene: TRBV20-1; CDR3 protein: CSATAGGSKNEQFF
D gene: NA; CDR3 length: 14; J gene: TRBJ2-5; V gene: TRBV5-1; CDR3 protein: CASSGTSHGETQYF
D gene: TRBD2; CDR3 length: 14; J gene: TRBJ2-1; V gene: TRBV5-1; CDR3 protein: CASSLGTSHNEQFF
D gene: NA; CDR3 length: 13; J gene: TRBJ2-2; V gene: TRBV20-1; CDR3 protein: CSATVTNTGELFF
D gene: NA; CDR3 length: 15; J gene: TRBJ1-5; V gene: TRBV18; CDR3 protein: CASSPGTYPNQPQHF
D gene: TRBD2; CDR3 length: 14; J gene: TRBJ2-5; V gene: TRBV25-1; CDR3 protein: CASSGGLAEETQYF
D gene: TRBD2; CDR3 length: 11; J gene: TRBJ2-1; V gene: TRBV29-1; CDR3 protein: CSVEREGEQFF
D gene: TRBD2; CDR3 length: 15; J gene: TRBJ2-3; V gene: TRBV5-1; CDR3 protein: CASSSPVAGGDTQYF
D gene: TRBD2; CDR3 length: 16; J gene: TRBJ2-1; V gene: TRBV20-1; CDR3 protein: CSASPTSGRDYNEQFF
D gene: NA; CDR3 length: 12; J gene: TRBJ2-1; V gene: TRBV11-2; CDR3 protein: CASSLPDNEQFF
D gene: TRBD1; CDR3 length: 15; J gene: TRBJ1-2; V gene: TRBV7-6; CDR3 protein: CASSLGTGDNYGYTF
D gene: NA; CDR3 length: 21; J gene: TRBJ1-6; V gene: TRBV4-1; CDR3 protein: CASSQEEPGGRGSSYNSPLHF
D gene: NA; CDR3 length: 15; J gene: TRBJ1-1; V gene: TRBV20-1; CDR3 protein: CSAVRGRGEVKGAFF
D gene: NA; CDR3 length: 16; J gene: TRBJ2-1; V gene: TRBV15; CDR3 protein: CATSSGITGVSNEQFF
D gene: TRBD2; CDR3 length: 16; J gene: TRBJ2-1; V gene: TRBV18; CDR3 protein: CASSSLLAGDYNEQFF